A single T cell receptor (beta chain) is shown here with its context. The antigen remains unidentified. Unique molecular identifiers were used to barcode this TCRbeta library. TCRdb called the PCR reads again in MiXCR, with one record for every CDR3 protein. The table records about 500,000 distinct CDR3 sequences, about an eighth of them present only once. The record originates from a study of T-cell reconstitution after alpha-beta-depleted transplantation in children. Germline-derived CDR1 and CDR2 are MDHEN and SYDVKM. The CDR3 loop spans 16 amino acids. V lost 4 bases and J lost 4; bases outside the gene matches: 8. Study results and caveats: Expanded graft clones numbering several hundred reportedly gave rise to alpha-beta T cells about two months after transplant.

The TCR sequence derives from a female patient between 2 and 15 years old who had a stem cell transplant for aplastic anemia, so the T cells may come from the graft donor. Sequences were derived from PBMCs, mostly from graft donor cells, sampled 180 days after TCRalphabeta/CD19-depleted stem cell transplant. This chain uses TRBV28 with TRBJ2-2; 8 bases align to TRBD1. The CDR3 DNA is TGTGCCAGCAGTTCCCCCAGGGGGCGCAGCACCGGGGAGCTGTTTTTT. It specifies CASSSPRGRSTGELFF.